Below are 14 T cell receptor beta chains sequenced from a single sample in a study of control samples from healthy donors and cancer patients. Measured with immunoSEQ multiplex PCR; TCRdb has only the in-frame clones, and not every one. The sample contains 80,000 to 100,000 clones, around 88% of which appear only once. The sequenced sample was blood. Receptors originate from a man aged 30 to 45 in good health.

V gene TRBV12-3 or TRBV12-4 combines with J gene TRBJ2-7, with D perhaps given as TRBD1 or TRBD2 (5 bases each). The CDR3 sequence is 13 residues long. V lost 5 bases, J lost 2 bases, and 10 bases lay in between. CDR3 protein: CASSTGPAYEQYF. The CDR3 DNA follows: TGTGCCAGCAGTACGGGACCCGCCTACGAGCAGTACTTC.

CDR3 region: CASSHGPTNSPLHF. CDR3 DNA sequence: TGTGCCAGCAGTCACGGACCGACGAATTCACCCCTCCACTTT. This rearrangement joins TRBV6-5 to TRBJ1-6; no clear D gene. The CDR3 is made up of 14 amino acids. The V gene's germline CDR1 is MNHEY and CDR2 SVGAGI. V lost 5 bases and J lost 7, with 12 bases in between.

The rearrangement joins TRBV3-1 (or the pseudogene TRBV3-2) to TRBJ2-7, with D perhaps matching TRBD1 (6 bases). The germline gives CDR1 LGHDT, CDR2 YNNKEL (reference sequence). With 4 bases removed from V and 4 bases from J, the gap between germline ends came to 11 bases. The CDR3 covers 13 residues. DNA for the CDR3: TGTGCCAGCAGCCTCGGACAGCGGTACGAGCAGTACTTC. Its translation is CASSLGQRYEQYF.

This clone was seen once. A junction end diverges from the germline sequence, so it may reflect a read error. V usage is TRBV20-1 and J usage is TRBJ2-7; possible D gene TRBD2, 5 bases. This CDR3 is built from 10 residues. CDR1 DFQATT and CDR2 SNEGSKA come from the germline V gene (reference sequence). The CDR3 spells CSAPRGKEHF. The DNA of the CDR3 is TGCAGTGCTCCCCGAGGGAAAGAACACTTC.

This chain uses TRBV27 with TRBJ1-6; D is ambiguous. This CDR3 contains 16 residues. The V end lost 4 bases, the J end lost 3 bases, and 13 bases lay between the germline ends. CDR1 MNHEY and CDR2 SMNVEV come from the germline V gene (reference sequence). In DNA form, the CDR3 reads TGTGCCAGCAGTTCAACGACCCCTCTCTATAATTCACCCCTCCACTTT. Translation: CASSSTTPLYNSPLHF.

The chain carries TRBV12-3 or TRBV12-4 and TRBJ1-6; tentative D call: TRBD1 (5 bases). This CDR3 has 12 residues. Trimming removed 2 bases at V and 11 bases at J, with 7 bases between. The CDR3 nucleotides are TGTGCCAGCAGTTTACAGGGTGCACCCCTCCACTTT. This gives the protein CASSLQGAPLHF.

The CDR3 sequence is CASRPKGTAKTEAFF. CDR3 nucleotides: TGCGCCAGCAGACCGAAAGGGACAGCTAAAACTGAAGCTTTCTTT. The chain combines TRBV23-1 with TRBJ1-1; 7 bases align to TRBD1. TRBV23-1 qualifies as an ORF whose function is uncertain. The CDR3 extends over 15 amino acids. V shed 6 bases, J shed 5 bases, and the junction held 12 bases outside the gene matches.

The rearrangement uses TRBV7-9 and TRBJ1-1; 8 bases match TRBD1. After removal of 3 bases from V and 2 bases from J, the junction contained 8 bases not matched to a gene. The CDR3 is made up of 16 amino acids. Germline CDR1 SEHNR, CDR2 FQNEAQ (reference sequence). The CDR3 bases are TGTGCCAGCAGCTTCCAACGACAGGGGCTAAACACTGAAGCTTTCTTT. It translates to CASSFQRQGLNTEAFF.

The gene calls are TRBV10-3 and TRBJ2-5, with D tentatively TRBD1 or TRBD2 (6 bases each). Trimming removed 6 bases at V and 2 bases at J, with 13 bases between. The germline CDR1 and CDR2 sequences are ENHRY and SYGVKD. CDR3 length: 14 residues. Here the CDR3 reads CAIRKEGGQETQYF. In nucleotides, the CDR3 is TGTGCCATCAGAAAAGAAGGGGGGCAAGAGACCCAGTACTTC.

V is TRBV5-4 and J is TRBJ2-7; D might be TRBD1 (5 bases). CDR1 is SGHNT and CDR2 is YYREEE in the germline V gene (reference sequence). The CDR3 is 12 amino acids. V lost 4 bases to trimming and J lost 4 bases, with 9 bases between them. The DNA for the CDR3 is TGTGCCAGCAGCCCGGACAATTACGAGCAGTACTTC. Its protein is CASSPDNYEQYF.

This chain connects TRBV7-2 to TRBJ1-3, with D perhaps matching TRBD1 (6 bases). The CDR3 spans 15 residues. CDR1 SGHTA and CDR2 FQGNSA come from the germline V gene. Trimming removed 5 bases at V and 7 bases at J, with 18 bases between. In nucleotides, the CDR3 is TGTGCCAGCAGCATAGGGGGAGGCGTGATGAACACCATATATTTT. It codes for CASSIGGGVMNTIYF.

Concerning this clone itself: Other nucleotide sequences from this sample produce the same CDR3. V and J are TRBV12-3 or TRBV12-4 and TRBJ1-1; D is ambiguous. Trimming left V 5 bases short and J 1 base short, with 8 bases between. The CDR3 extends over 13 amino acids. The CDR3: CASSLVGNTEAFF. CDR3 DNA sequence: TGTGCCAGCAGTCTCGTCGGGAACACTGAAGCTTTCTTT.

The V call is TRBV11-2, the J call TRBJ2-5, with D perhaps TRBD2 (7 bases). Looked up from germline, CDR1 is SGHAT and CDR2 is FQNNGV. The CDR3 contains 17 residues. The V and J ends lost 0 bases and 9 bases respectively, with 23 bases between them. CDR3 coding DNA: TGTGCCAGCAGCTTAGATCAAAGCGCGGGGGCCAAGAGACCCCAGTACTTC. It specifies CASSLDQSAGAKRPQYF.

This chain joins TRBV27 and TRBJ1-2; 10 nucleotides agree with TRBD1. V was clipped by 8 bases and J by 6 bases; unmatched bases: 18. The CDR3 is 17 amino acids. Looked up from germline, CDR1 is MNHEY and CDR2 is SMNVEV (reference sequence). The chain's CDR3 is CASRNFPGGTGDDGYTF. The CDR3 DNA reads as TGTGCCAGCCGCAATTTCCCGGGAGGGACAGGGGATGATGGCTACACCTTC.